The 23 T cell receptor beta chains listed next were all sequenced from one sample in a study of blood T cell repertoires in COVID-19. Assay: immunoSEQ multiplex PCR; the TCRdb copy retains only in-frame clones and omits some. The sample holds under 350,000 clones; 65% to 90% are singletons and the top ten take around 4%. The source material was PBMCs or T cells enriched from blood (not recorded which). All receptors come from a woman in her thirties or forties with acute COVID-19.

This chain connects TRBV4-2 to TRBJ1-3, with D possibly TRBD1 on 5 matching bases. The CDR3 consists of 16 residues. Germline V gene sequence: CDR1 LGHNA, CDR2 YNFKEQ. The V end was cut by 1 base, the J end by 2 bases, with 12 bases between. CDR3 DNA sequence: TGTGCCAGCAGCCAAGCACAGGATGACGCTGGAAACACCATATATTTT. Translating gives CASSQAQDDAGNTIYF.

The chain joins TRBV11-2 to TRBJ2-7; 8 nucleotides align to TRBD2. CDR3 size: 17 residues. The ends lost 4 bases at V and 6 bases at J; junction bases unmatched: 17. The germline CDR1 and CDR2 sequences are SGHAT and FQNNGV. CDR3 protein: CASSSPASAGVLVEQYF. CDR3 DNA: TGTGCCAGCAGCTCCCCGGCCTCAGCGGGAGTGTTGGTCGAGCAGTACTTC.

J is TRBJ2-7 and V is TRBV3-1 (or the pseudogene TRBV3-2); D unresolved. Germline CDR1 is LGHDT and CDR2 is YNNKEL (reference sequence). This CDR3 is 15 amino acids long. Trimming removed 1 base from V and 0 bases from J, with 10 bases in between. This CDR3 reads CASSQAPASSYEQYF. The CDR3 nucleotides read TGTGCCAGCAGCCAAGCTCCCGCCAGCTCCTACGAGCAGTACTTC.

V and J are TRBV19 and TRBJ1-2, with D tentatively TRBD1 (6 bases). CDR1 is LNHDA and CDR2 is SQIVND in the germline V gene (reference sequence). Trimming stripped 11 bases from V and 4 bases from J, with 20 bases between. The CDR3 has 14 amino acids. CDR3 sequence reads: CASHPGTSFYGYTF. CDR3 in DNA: TGTGCCTCGCACCCGGGGACATCCTTCTATGGCTACACCTTC.

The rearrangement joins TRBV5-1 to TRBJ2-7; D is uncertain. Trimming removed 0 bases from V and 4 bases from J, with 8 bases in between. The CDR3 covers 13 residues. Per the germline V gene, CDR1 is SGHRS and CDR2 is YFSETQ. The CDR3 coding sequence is TGCGCCAGCAGCTTGGGTTCAGGTTACGAGCAGTACTTC. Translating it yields CASSLGSGYEQYF.

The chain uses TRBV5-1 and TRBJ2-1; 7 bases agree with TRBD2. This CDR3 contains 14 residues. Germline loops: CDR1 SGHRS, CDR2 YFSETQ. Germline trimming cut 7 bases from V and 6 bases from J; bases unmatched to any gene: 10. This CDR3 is CASGLVSLSNEQFF. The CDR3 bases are TGCGCCAGCGGACTAGTCTCTTTATCCAATGAGCAGTTCTTC.

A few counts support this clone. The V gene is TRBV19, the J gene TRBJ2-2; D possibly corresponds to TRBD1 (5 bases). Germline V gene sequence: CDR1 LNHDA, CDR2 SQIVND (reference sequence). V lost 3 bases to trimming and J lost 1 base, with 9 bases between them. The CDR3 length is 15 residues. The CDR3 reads CASSIGAGNTGELFF. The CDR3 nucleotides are TGTGCCAGTAGTATTGGGGCAGGGAACACCGGGGAGCTGTTTTTT.

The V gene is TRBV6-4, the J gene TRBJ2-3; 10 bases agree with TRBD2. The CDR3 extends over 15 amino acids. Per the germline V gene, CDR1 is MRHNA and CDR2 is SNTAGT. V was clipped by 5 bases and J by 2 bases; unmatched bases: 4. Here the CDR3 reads CASSLAGANTDTQYF. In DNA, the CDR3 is TGTGCCAGCAGTCTAGCGGGGGCGAACACAGATACGCAGTATTTT.

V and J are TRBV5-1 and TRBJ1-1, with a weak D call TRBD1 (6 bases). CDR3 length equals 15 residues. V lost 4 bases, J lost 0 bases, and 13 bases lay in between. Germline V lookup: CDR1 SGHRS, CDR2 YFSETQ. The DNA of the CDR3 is TGCGCCAGCAGCAAAGGGACACACATGAACACTGAAGCTTTCTTT. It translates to CASSKGTHMNTEAFF.

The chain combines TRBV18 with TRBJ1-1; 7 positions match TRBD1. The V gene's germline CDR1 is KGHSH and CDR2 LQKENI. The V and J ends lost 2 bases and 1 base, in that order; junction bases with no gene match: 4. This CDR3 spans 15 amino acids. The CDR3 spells CASSPKGQPNTEAFF. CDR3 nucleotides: TGTGCCAGCTCACCAAAGGGACAGCCGAACACTGAAGCTTTCTTT.

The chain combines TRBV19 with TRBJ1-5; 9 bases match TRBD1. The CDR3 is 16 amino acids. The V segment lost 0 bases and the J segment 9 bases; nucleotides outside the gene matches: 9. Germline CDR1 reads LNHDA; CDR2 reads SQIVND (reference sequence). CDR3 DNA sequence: TGTGCCAGTAGTATAGACTACCGGGACAGGGAAGGGCCCCAGCATTTT. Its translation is CASSIDYRDREGPQHF. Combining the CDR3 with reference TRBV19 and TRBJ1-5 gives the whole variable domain DGGITQSPKYLFRKEGQNVTLSCEQNLNHDAMYWYRQDPGQGLRLIYYSQIVNDFQKGDIAEGYSVSREKKESFPLTVTSAQKNPTAFYLCASSIDYRDREGPQHFGDGTRLSIL.

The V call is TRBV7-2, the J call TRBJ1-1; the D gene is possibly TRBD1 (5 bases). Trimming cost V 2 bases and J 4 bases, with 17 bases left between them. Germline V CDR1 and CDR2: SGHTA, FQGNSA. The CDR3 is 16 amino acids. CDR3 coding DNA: TGTGCCAGCAGCTTAATGGTGCGGGGTGGGGGCACTGAAGCTTTCTTT. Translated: CASSLMVRGGGTEAFF.

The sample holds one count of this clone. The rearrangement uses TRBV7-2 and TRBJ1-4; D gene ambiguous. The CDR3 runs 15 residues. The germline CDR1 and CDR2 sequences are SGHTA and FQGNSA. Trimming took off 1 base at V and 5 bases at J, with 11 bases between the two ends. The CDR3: CASSLVGGQNEKLFF. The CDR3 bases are TGTGCCAGCAGCTTAGTAGGCGGCCAGAATGAAAAACTGTTTTTT.

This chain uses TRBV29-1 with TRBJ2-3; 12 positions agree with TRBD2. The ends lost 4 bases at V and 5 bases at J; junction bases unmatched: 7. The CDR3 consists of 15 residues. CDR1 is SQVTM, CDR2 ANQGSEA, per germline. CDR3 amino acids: CSVAIQLAGGDTQYF. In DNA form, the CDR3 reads TGCAGCGTTGCCATCCAACTAGCGGGGGGAGATACGCAGTATTTT.

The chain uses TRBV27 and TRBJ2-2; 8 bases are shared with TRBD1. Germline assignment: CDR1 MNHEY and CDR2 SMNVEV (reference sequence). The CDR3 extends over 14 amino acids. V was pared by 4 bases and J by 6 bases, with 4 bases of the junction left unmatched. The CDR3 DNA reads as TGTGCCAGCAGTTCGACAGGGGCGGCCGGGGAGCTGTTTTTT. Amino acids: CASSSTGAAGELFF.

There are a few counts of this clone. The CDR3 DNA reads as TGTGCCACCCAAAGCGGGAGCTCCTACAATGAGCAGTTCTTC. As protein: CATQSGSSYNEQFF. The chain recombines TRBV27 with TRBJ2-1; 8 nucleotides align to TRBD2. The CDR3 is made up of 14 amino acids. Germline CDR1 and CDR2: MNHEY and SMNVEV (reference sequence). Trimming removed 10 bases from V and 0 bases from J; junction bases left unmatched: 5.

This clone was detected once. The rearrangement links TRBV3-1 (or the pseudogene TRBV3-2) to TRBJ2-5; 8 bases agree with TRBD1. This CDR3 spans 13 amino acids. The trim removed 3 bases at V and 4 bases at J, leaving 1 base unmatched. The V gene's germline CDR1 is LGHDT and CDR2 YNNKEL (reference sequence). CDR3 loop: CASSHRGPETQYF. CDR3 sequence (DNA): TGTGCCAGCAGCCACAGGGGGCCAGAGACCCAGTACTTC.

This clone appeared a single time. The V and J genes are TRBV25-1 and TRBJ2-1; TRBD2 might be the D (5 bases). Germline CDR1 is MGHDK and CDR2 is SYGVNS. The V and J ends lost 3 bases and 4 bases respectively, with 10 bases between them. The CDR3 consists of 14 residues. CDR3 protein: CASSEAGVYNEQFF. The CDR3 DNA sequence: TGTGCCAGCAGTGAGGCGGGCGTGTACAATGAGCAGTTCTTC.

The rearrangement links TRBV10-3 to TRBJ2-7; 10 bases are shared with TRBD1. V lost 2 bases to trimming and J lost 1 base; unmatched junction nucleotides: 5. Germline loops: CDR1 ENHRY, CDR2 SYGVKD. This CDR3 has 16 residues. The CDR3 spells CAISEGPGQGSYEQYF. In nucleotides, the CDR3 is TGTGCCATCAGTGAGGGGCCGGGACAGGGGTCCTACGAGCAGTACTTC.

The CDR3 DNA reads TGTGCCAGCAGCCAGGGTGGGGGGGACTCCGGCTACACCTTC. Translating it yields CASSQGGGDSGYTF. V usage is TRBV3-1 (or the pseudogene TRBV3-2) and J usage is TRBJ1-2; D possibly corresponds to TRBD1 (5 bases). The CDR3 contains 14 residues. V gave up 3 bases and J gave up 8 bases, with 16 bases separating them. Germline lookup yields CDR1 LGHDT and CDR2 YNNKEL (reference sequence).

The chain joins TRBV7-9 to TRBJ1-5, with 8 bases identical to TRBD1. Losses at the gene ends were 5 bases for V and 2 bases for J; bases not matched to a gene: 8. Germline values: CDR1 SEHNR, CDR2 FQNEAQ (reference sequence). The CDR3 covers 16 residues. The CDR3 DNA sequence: TGTGCCAGCAGCCTGGGGACAGGTTTTGGCAATCAGCCCCAGCATTTT. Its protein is CASSLGTGFGNQPQHF.

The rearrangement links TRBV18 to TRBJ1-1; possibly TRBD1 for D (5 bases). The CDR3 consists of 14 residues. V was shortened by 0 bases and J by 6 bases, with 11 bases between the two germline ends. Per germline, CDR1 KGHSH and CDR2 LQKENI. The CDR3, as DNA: TGTGCCAGCTCACCACCGGTCAGGGTATCTGAAGCTTTCTTT. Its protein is CASSPPVRVSEAFF.

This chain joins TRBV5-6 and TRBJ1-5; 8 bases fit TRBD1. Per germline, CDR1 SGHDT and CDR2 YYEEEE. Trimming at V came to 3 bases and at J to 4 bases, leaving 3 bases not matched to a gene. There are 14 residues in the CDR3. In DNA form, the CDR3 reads TGTGCCAGCAGCTGGGGGACAGGAAATCAGCCCCAGCATTTT. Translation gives CASSWGTGNQPQHF.